Shown below are 27 T cell receptor beta chains from a single sample sequenced in a study of vaccination effects on CD4 cells after COVID-19. Antigen-specific CD4+ T cells were expanded (with viral peptide pools) by the ViraFEST assay ahead of sequencing. With nine to eleven days of culture completed, CD4+ T cells were isolated. By PCR, the person was confirmed to have had SARS-CoV-2 infection between March and December 2020. Measured with immunoSEQ multiplex PCR; TCRdb has only the in-frame clones, and not every one. The profile shows tens of thousands of clones, over 70% of them singletons. No antigens are known for them. Sequenced here: CD4+ T cells from PBMCs cultured with a peptide pool, sampled before COVID-19 vaccination. These receptors all come from a human donor who had a prior SARS-CoV-2 infection.

The CDR3 region is CASSMGQASYEQYF. The CDR3 DNA follows: TGCGCCAGCAGCATGGGACAGGCCTCCTACGAGCAGTACTTC. The chain employs TRBV5-1 and TRBJ2-7, with 8 bases aligning to TRBD1. Looked up from germline, CDR1 is SGHRS and CDR2 is YFSETQ. The CDR3 sequence is 14 residues long. J was trimmed by 0 bases and V by 4 bases; bases with no gene match: 3.

The CDR3 reads CASSLSGLRDTQYF. The CDR3 nucleotides are TGTGCCAGCAGCTTAAGTGGCTTACGAGATACGCAGTATTTT. The chain couples TRBV7-3 to TRBJ2-3; D is ambiguous. V was clipped by 1 base and J by 5 bases, with 10 bases between them. This CDR3 spans 14 amino acids. The germline V gene has CDR1 SGHTA and CDR2 FQGTGA.

The V gene is TRBV10-2, the J gene TRBJ2-3; tentative D call: TRBD2 (7 bases). Trimming shortened V by 8 bases and J by 1 base, and 16 bases separated the two germline ends. CDR1 and CDR2 from the germline V gene are WSHSY and SAAADI. The CDR3 totals 15 residues. CDR3 bases: TGCGCCAGCGCTAACCGGGGGGCTGGCACAGATACGCAGTATTTT. Translating gives CASANRGAGTDTQYF.

This clone was picked up one time. The chain combines TRBV20-1 with TRBJ1-5, with 7 bases that match TRBD1. Germline loops: CDR1 DFQATT, CDR2 SNEGSKA (reference sequence). The CDR3 spans 16 residues. The V segment lost 3 bases and the J segment 4 bases; nucleotides outside the gene matches: 12. CDR3 sequence reads: CSASRGGAFNNQPQHF. DNA of the CDR3: TGCAGTGCTAGTAGAGGGGGCGCTTTCAATAATCAGCCCCAGCATTTT.

This chain uses TRBV6-5 with TRBJ2-5; D possibly corresponds to TRBD2 (5 bases). The CDR3 covers 13 residues. V lost 6 bases to trimming and J lost 2 bases, with 10 bases between them. Germline CDR1 and CDR2: MNHEY and SVGAGI. CDR3: CASRRTDQETQYF. The CDR3, as DNA: TGTGCCAGCAGGAGGACTGATCAAGAGACCCAGTACTTC.

The rearrangement uses TRBV7-2 and TRBJ2-2; TRBD2 is a possible D gene (7 bases). CDR1 SGHTA and CDR2 FQGNSA come from the germline V gene. The CDR3 length is 14 residues. V lost 5 bases to trimming and J lost 4 bases, with 11 bases between them. The CDR3 coding sequence is TGTGCCAGCAGCCTAGGGGGGGGCACCGGGGAGCTGTTTTTT. It specifies CASSLGGGTGELFF. The variable domain in full, completed from reference TRBV7-2 and TRBJ2-2, reads GAGVSQSPSNKVTEKGKDVELRCDPISGHTALYWYRQSLGQGLEFLIYFQGNSAPDKSGLPSDRFSAERTGGSVSTLTIQRTQQEDSAVYLCASSLGGGTGELFFGEGSRLTVL.

This clone is a singleton in its sample. This chain uses TRBV3-1 (or the pseudogene TRBV3-2) with TRBJ2-5; D is perhaps TRBD1 (6 bases). V was shortened by 2 bases and J by 4 bases, with 14 bases between the two germline ends. The V gene's germline CDR1 is LGHDT and CDR2 YNNKEL (reference sequence). This CDR3 is built from 15 residues. The CDR3 DNA is TGTGCCAGCAGCCAATCTACGGTAGGGGGAGAGACCCAGTACTTC. The encoded protein is CASSQSTVGGETQYF.

Here the CDR3 reads CASSPRTGFNEKLFF. CDR3 DNA sequence: TGTGCCAGCAGCCCACGGACAGGGTTTAATGAAAAACTGTTTTTT. The chain joins TRBV11-3 to TRBJ1-4; 8 nucleotides match TRBD1. The V segment lost 5 bases and the J segment 4 bases; nucleotides outside the gene matches: 6. Germline lookup yields CDR1 SGHNT and CDR2 YENEEA. The CDR3 is 15 amino acids.

This rearrangement joins TRBV21-1 to TRBJ2-3; the D call TRBD1 from the table was never checked on the DNA. TRBV21-1 is termed a pseudogene. The CDR3 totals 17 residues. The CDR3 sequence: CASSKGGQGVGIDTQYF. The CDR3 bases are TGTGCCAGCAGCAAAGGGGGACAGGGGGTAGGTATAGATACGCAGTATTTT.

V usage is TRBV6-5 and J usage is TRBJ2-7, with 13 bases identical to TRBD2. The germline gives CDR1 MNHEY, CDR2 SVGAGI. Trimming cost V 6 bases and J 0 bases; bases outside gene matches: 2. There are 15 residues in the CDR3. The CDR3 is CASSGLAGVSYEQYF. The DNA of the CDR3 is TGTGCCAGCAGCGGACTAGCGGGGGTCTCCTACGAGCAGTACTTC.

J is TRBJ2-5 and V is TRBV5-1; D tentatively fits TRBD1 or TRBD2 (5 bases each). CDR3 length equals 14 residues. With 4 bases removed from V and 4 bases from J, the gap between germline ends came to 14 bases. The germline V gene encodes CDR1 SGHRS and CDR2 YFSETQ. CDR3 protein: CASSRDGTRETQYF. The CDR3 bases are TGCGCCAGCAGCCGGGACGGCACAAGAGAGACCCAGTACTTC. Complete variable domain (other parts from reference TRBV5-1 and TRBJ2-5): KAGVTQTPRYLIKTRGQQVTLSCSPISGHRSVSWYQQTPGQGLQFLFEYFSETQRNKGNFPGRFSGRQFSNSRSEMNVSTLELGDSALYLCASSRDGTRETQYFGPGTRLLVL.

This clone has just a few counts. J is TRBJ1-2 and V is TRBV15; no clear D. The CDR3 is 15 residues long. V dropped 0 bases and J dropped 6 bases, with 14 bases sitting between them. The germline gives CDR1 LNHNV, CDR2 YYDKDF (reference sequence). The DNA of the CDR3 is TGTGCCACCAGCAGAGATGAGAAGGGTACAGATGGCTACACCTTC. This encodes CATSRDEKGTDGYTF.

Only a few counts were recorded for this clone. The chain employs TRBV6-5 and TRBJ2-7; 7 nucleotides agree with TRBD1. Germline CDR1 reads MNHEY; CDR2 reads SVGAGI. After removal of 7 bases from V and 0 bases from J, the junction contained 6 bases not matched to a gene. The CDR3 consists of 14 residues. CDR3 residues: CASMRQGTSYEQYF. The CDR3 region has the DNA TGTGCCAGCATGAGACAGGGAACCTCCTACGAGCAGTACTTC.

The chain uses TRBV7-3 and TRBJ2-3; weak D call: TRBD2 (6 bases). The V gene lost 2 bases and the J gene lost 6 bases, with 21 bases spanning the gap. Germline CDR1 is SGHTA and CDR2 is FQGTGA. CDR3 size: 17 residues. The CDR3 DNA sequence: TGTGCCAGCAGCTTACTACCCAGGGCGGGGTTAAAGGATACGCAGTATTTT. Translating gives CASSLLPRAGLKDTQYF.

The V call is TRBV4-2, the J call TRBJ2-5; D is possibly TRBD1 or TRBD2 (5 bases each). Looked up from germline, CDR1 is LGHNA and CDR2 is YNFKEQ. The V and J ends lost 1 base and 1 base respectively, with 13 bases between them. The CDR3 length is 16 residues. The CDR3 DNA reads as TGTGCCAGCAGCCAAGGTTCGGGGACGCTCCAAGAGACCCAGTACTTC. This gives the protein CASSQGSGTLQETQYF.

The CDR3 reads CASSSGTYNYGYTF. The CDR3 DNA sequence: TGTGCCAGCAGTTCGGGGACATACAACTATGGCTACACCTTC. The chain employs TRBV6-2 or TRBV6-3 and TRBJ1-2, with a possible D match to TRBD1 (6 bases). The germline V gene has CDR1 MNHEY and CDR2 SVGEGT. CDR3 length equals 14 residues. Trimming stripped 4 bases from V and 2 bases from J, with 11 bases between.

This clone was recorded a few times. The gene calls are TRBV5-8 and TRBJ1-2; 8 bases align to TRBD1. The J segment lost 4 bases and the V segment lost 4 bases, leaving 3 bases of the junction unmatched. Germline V gene sequence: CDR1 SGHTS, CDR2 YDEGEE. This CDR3 contains 13 residues. CDR3: CASSEGQAYGYTF. CDR3 DNA sequence: TGTGCCAGCAGCGAGGGACAGGCCTATGGCTACACCTTC.

The rearrangement uses TRBV6-2 or TRBV6-3 and TRBJ2-7, with 7 nucleotides matching TRBD2. This CDR3 has 14 amino acids. The V and J ends lost 1 base and 0 bases, in that order; junction bases with no gene match: 0. Germline V gene sequence: CDR1 MNHEY, CDR2 SVGEGT. CDR3 residues: CASSYWDYSYEQYF. CDR3 sequence (DNA): TGTGCCAGCAGTTACTGGGACTACTCCTACGAGCAGTACTTC.

The V and J genes are TRBV6-5 and TRBJ2-7; 8 bases fit TRBD2. Germline V gene sequence: CDR1 MNHEY, CDR2 SVGAGI. The V and J ends lost 4 bases and 3 bases, in that order; junction bases with no gene match: 11. The CDR3 is made up of 16 amino acids. The CDR3 region is CASSSIRTSKGYEQYF. The CDR3 bases are TGTGCCAGCAGTTCAATTAGGACTAGCAAGGGCTACGAGCAGTACTTC.

The chain combines TRBV1 with TRBJ2-7; the table's D call, TRBD1, has no DNA check behind it. TRBV1 is a listed pseudogene. This CDR3 comprises 15 residues. Here the CDR3 reads CTSSHTGQKGREQYF. CDR3 coding DNA: TGCACCAGCAGCCACACAGGGCAGAAAGGGCGGGAGCAGTACTTC.

V is TRBV4-1 and J is TRBJ2-3; 9 bases are shared with TRBD1. This CDR3 spans 16 amino acids. Losses at the gene ends were 1 base for V and 3 bases for J; bases not matched to a gene: 5. Germline V gene lookup returns CDR1 MGHRA and CDR2 YSYEKL. The chain's CDR3 is CASSQAGQGWTDTQYF. CDR3 nucleotide sequence: TGCGCCAGCAGCCAAGCAGGACAGGGGTGGACAGATACGCAGTATTTT.

This rearrangement joins TRBV30 to TRBJ1-6; no clear D gene. In germline, CDR1 is GTSNPN, CDR2 SVGIG (reference sequence). CDR3 length: 13 amino acids. V was pared by 1 base and J by 8 bases, with 9 bases between. The CDR3 DNA sequence: TGTGCCTGGAGTGGCAGGTTAGATTCACCCCTCCACTTT. This translates into CAWSGRLDSPLHF.

This rearrangement joins TRBV10-3 to TRBJ2-5; D ambiguous. Trimming stripped 8 bases from V and 2 bases from J, with 3 bases between. The CDR3 loop spans 10 amino acids. Germline lookup yields CDR1 ENHRY and CDR2 SYGVKD. CDR3 bases: TGTGCCATCGGACAAGAGACCCAGTACTTC. Translating gives CAIGQETQYF.

V is TRBV25-1 and J is TRBJ2-3; TRBD2 might be the D (6 bases). Germline assignment: CDR1 MGHDK and CDR2 SYGVNS. This CDR3 contains 13 residues. V lost 5 bases and J lost 6, with 12 bases in between. CDR3 in DNA: TGTGCCAGCAGTCGAACGGGAGTCGATACGCAGTATTTT. Translating it yields CASSRTGVDTQYF.

A few counts support this clone. The rearrangement uses TRBV7-2 and TRBJ2-1; 7 bases agree with TRBD2. The CDR3 is 16 amino acids. Looked up from germline, CDR1 is SGHTA and CDR2 is FQGNSA. Trimming at V came to 0 bases and at J to 7 bases, leaving 9 bases not matched to a gene. Written as DNA, the CDR3 is TGTGCCAGCAGCTTAGCGGGAGGAGTGGGGGGGAATGAGCAGTTCTTC. Protein product: CASSLAGGVGGNEQFF.

J is TRBJ1-4 and V is TRBV15; D unresolved. There are 16 residues in the CDR3. The germline CDR1 and CDR2 sequences are LNHNV and YYDKDF (reference sequence). Trimming left V 2 bases short and J 10 bases short, with 20 bases between. The CDR3 here is CATSRNTPRLEGKLFF. Here the CDR3 DNA reads TGTGCCACCAGCAGAAACACGCCCCGGCTGGAAGGAAAACTGTTTTTT.

DNA of the CDR3: TGTGCCAGCGGCGTACTAGCGGCCTCCTACGAGCAGTACTTC. Translation: CASGVLAASYEQYF. The chain couples TRBV11-3 to TRBJ2-7; 8 nucleotides match TRBD2. After removal of 8 bases from V and 0 bases from J, the junction contained 6 bases not matched to a gene. The CDR3 length is 14 residues. CDR1 is SGHNT, CDR2 YENEEA, per germline. The full variable domain, in which reference TRBV11-3 and TRBJ2-7 provide the parts outside the CDR3, is EAGVVQSPRYKIIEKKQPVAFWCNPISGHNTLYWYLQNLGQGPELLIRYENEEAVDDSQLPKDRFSAERLKGVDSTLKIQPAELGDSAVYLCASGVLAASYEQYFGPGTRLTVT.